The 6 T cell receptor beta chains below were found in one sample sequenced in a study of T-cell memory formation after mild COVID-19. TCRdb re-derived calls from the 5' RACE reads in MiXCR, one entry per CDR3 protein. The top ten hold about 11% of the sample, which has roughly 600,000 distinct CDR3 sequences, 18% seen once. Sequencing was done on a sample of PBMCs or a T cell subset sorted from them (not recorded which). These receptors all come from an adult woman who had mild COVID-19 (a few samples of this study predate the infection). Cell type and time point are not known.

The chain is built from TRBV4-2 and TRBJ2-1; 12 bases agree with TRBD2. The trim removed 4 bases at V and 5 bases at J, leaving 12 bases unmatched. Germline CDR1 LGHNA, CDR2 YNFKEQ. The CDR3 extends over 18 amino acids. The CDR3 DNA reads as TGTGCCAGCAGCCCTTGGACTAGCGGGACCTACTCTAACAATGAGCAGTTCTTC. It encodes CASSPWTSGTYSNNEQFF.

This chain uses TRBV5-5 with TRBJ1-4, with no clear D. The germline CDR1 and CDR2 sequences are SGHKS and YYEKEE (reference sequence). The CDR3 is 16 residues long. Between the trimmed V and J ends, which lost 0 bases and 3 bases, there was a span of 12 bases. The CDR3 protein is CASSLGPFDSNEKLFF. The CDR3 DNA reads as TGTGCCAGCAGCTTGGGACCGTTCGATTCTAATGAAAAACTGTTTTTT.

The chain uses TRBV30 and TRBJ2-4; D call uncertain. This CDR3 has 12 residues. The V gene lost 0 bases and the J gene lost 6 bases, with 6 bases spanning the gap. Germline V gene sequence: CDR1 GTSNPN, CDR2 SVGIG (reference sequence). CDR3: CAWSVPPNIQYF. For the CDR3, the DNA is TGTGCCTGGAGTGTACCACCAAACATTCAGTACTTC.

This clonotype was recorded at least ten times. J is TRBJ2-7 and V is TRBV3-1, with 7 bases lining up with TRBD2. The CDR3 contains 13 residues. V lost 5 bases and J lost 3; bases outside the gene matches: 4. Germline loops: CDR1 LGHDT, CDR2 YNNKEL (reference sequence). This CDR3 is CASSGGGNYEQYF. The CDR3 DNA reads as TGTGCCAGCAGCGGGGGGGGAAACTACGAGCAGTACTTC.

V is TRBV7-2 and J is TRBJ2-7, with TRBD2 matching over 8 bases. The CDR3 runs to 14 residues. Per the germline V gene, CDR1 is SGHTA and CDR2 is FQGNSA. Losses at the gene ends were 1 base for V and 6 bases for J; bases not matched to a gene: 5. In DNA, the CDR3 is TGTGCCAGCAGCTTAGGAGCGGGAGCCTTCGAGCAGTACTTC. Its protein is CASSLGAGAFEQYF.

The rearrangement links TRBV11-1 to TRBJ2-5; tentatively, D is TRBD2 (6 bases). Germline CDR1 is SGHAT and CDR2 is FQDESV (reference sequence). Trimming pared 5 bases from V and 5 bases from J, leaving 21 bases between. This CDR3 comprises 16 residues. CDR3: CASSPTGTWIWETQYF. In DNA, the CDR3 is TGTGCCAGCAGCCCTACCGGGACTTGGATCTGGGAGACCCAGTACTTC.